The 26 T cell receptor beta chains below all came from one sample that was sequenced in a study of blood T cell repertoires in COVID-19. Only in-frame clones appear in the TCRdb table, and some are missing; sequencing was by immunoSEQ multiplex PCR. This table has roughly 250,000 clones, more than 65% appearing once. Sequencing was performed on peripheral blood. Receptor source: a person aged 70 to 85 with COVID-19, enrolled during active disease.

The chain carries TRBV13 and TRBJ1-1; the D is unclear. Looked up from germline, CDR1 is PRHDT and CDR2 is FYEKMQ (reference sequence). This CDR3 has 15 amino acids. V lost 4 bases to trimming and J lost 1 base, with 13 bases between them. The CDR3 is CASSSYPGRNTEAFF. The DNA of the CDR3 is TGTGCCAGCAGCTCCTACCCTGGGAGGAACACTGAAGCTTTCTTT.

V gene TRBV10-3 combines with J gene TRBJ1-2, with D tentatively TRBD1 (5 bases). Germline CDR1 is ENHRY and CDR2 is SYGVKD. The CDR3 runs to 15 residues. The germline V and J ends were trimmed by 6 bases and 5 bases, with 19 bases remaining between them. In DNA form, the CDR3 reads TGTGCCATCAGCCTTACAGGCCCGGAGAGGTATGGCTACACCTTC. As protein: CAISLTGPERYGYTF.

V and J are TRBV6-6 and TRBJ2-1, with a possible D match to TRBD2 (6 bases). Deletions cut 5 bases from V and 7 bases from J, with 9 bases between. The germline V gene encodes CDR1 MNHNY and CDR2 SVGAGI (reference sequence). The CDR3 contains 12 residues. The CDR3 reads CASSTGRNEQFF. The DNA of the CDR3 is TGTGCCAGCAGTACGGGGAGGAATGAGCAGTTCTTC.

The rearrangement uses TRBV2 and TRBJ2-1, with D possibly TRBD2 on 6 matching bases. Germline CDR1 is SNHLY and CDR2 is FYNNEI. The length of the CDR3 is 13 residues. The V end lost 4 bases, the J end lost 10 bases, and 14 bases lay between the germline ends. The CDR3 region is CASSVRLLAEQFF. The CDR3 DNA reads TGTGCCAGCAGTGTACGACTCCTAGCGGAGCAGTTCTTC.

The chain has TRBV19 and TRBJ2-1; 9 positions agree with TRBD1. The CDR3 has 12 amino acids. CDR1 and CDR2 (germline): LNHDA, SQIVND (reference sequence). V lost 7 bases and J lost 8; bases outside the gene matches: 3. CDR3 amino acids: CASNTGGHEQFF. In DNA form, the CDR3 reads TGTGCCAGTAATACAGGGGGCCATGAGCAGTTCTTC. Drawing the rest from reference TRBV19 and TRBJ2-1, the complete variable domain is DGGITQSPKYLFRKEGQNVTLSCEQNLNHDAMYWYRQDPGQGLRLIYYSQIVNDFQKGDIAEGYSVSREKKESFPLTVTSAQKNPTAFYLCASNTGGHEQFFGPGTRLTVL.

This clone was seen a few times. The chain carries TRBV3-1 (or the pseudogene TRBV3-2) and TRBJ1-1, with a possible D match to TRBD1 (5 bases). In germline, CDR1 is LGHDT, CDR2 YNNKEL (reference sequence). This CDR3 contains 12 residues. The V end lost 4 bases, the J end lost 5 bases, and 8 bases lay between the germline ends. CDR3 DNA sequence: TGTGCCAGCAGCCCCCAGGGTACTGAAGCTTTCTTT. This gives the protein CASSPQGTEAFF.

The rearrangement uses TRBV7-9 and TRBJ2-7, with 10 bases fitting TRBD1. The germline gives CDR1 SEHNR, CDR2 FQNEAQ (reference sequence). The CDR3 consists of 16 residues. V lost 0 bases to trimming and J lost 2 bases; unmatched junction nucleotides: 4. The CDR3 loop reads CASSLATGTGAYEQYF. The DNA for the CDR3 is TGTGCCAGCAGCTTAGCCACCGGGACAGGGGCCTACGAGCAGTACTTC. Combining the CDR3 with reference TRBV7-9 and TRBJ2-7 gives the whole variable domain DTGVSQNPRHKITKRGQNVTFRCDPISEHNRLYWYRQTLGQGPEFLTYFQNEAQLEKSRLLSDRFSAERPKGSFSTLEIQRTEQGDSAMYLCASSLATGTGAYEQYFGPGTRLTVT.

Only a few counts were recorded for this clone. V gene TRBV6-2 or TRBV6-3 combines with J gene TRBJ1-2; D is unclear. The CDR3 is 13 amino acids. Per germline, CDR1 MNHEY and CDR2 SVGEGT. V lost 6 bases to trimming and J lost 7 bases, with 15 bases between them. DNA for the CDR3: TGTGCCAGCAGCCTACAAGGCAGGTCTGGCTACACCTTC. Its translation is CASSLQGRSGYTF.

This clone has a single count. CDR3 DNA sequence: TGCAGCGTTGGACAGGAGACGGGGACGCAGTATTTT. It specifies CSVGQETGTQYF. The chain combines TRBV29-1 with TRBJ2-3, with D tentatively TRBD1 (6 bases). The CDR3 extends over 12 amino acids. The germline V gene encodes CDR1 SQVTM and CDR2 ANQGSEA. V lost 4 bases and J 9 bases, leaving 14 bases between the germline ends.

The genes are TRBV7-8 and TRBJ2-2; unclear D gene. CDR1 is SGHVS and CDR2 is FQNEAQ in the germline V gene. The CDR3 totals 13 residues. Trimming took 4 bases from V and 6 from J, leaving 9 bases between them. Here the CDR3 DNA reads TGTGCCAGCAGCTCAACTATAGCCGGGGAGCTGTTTTTT. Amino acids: CASSSTIAGELFF.

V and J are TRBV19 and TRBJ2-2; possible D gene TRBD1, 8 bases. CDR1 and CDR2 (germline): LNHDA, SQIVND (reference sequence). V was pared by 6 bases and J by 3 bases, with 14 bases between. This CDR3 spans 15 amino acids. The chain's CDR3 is CASSTQGGDTGELFF. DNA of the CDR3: TGTGCCAGTAGCACACAGGGGGGGGACACCGGGGAGCTGTTTTTT.

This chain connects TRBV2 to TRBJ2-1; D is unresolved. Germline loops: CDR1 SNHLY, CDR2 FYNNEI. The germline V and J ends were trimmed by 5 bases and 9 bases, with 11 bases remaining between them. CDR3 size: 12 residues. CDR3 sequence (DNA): TGTGCCAGCAGTAGATTAGTGATTGAGCAGTTCTTC. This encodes CASSRLVIEQFF. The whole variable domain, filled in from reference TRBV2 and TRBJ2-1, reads EPEVTQTPSHQVTQMGQEVILRCVPISNHLYFYWYRQILGQKVEFLVSFYNNEISEKSEIFDDQFSVERPDGSNFTLKIRSTKLEDSAMYFCASSRLVIEQFFGPGTRLTVL.

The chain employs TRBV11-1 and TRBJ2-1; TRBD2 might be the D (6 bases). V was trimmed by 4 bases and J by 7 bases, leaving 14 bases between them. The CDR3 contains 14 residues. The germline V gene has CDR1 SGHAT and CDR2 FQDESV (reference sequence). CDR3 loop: CASSYLSGVNEQFF. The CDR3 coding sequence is TGTGCCAGCAGCTACCTTTCGGGGGTGAATGAGCAGTTCTTC.

This CDR3 is CASSLSGDLSTEAFF. CDR3 DNA sequence: TGTGCCAGCTCCCTCAGCGGGGACCTCTCCACTGAAGCTTTCTTT. The chain carries TRBV18 and TRBJ1-1; perhaps TRBD1 as D (5 bases). The V and J ends lost 6 bases and 4 bases respectively, with 18 bases between them. The length of the CDR3 is 15 residues. Germline assignment: CDR1 KGHSH and CDR2 LQKENI. Together with reference TRBV18 and TRBJ1-1, the CDR3 gives the full variable domain: NAGVMQNPRHLVRRRGQEARLRCSPMKGHSHVYWYRQLPEEGLKFMVYLQKENIIDESGMPKERFSAEFPKEGPSILRIQQVVRGDSAAYFCASSLSGDLSTEAFFGQGTRLTVV.

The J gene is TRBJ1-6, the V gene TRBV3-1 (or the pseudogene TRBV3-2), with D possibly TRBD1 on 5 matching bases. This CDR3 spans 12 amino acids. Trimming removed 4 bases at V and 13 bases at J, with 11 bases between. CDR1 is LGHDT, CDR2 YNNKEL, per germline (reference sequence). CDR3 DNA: TGTGCCAGCAGCCTCCTGGGGCCGCCCCTCCACTTT. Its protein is CASSLLGPPLHF.

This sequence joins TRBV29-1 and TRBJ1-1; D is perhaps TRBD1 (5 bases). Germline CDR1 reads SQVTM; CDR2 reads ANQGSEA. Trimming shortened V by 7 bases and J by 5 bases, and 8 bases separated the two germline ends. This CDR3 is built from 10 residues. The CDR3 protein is CSAQGTEAFF. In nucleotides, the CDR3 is TGCAGCGCCCAGGGAACTGAAGCTTTCTTT.

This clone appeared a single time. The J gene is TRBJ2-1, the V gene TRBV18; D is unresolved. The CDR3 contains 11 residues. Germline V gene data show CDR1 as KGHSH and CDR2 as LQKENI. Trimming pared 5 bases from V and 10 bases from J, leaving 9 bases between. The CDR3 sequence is CASSTLGEQFF. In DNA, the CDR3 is TGTGCCAGCTCAACTCTGGGCGAGCAGTTCTTC.

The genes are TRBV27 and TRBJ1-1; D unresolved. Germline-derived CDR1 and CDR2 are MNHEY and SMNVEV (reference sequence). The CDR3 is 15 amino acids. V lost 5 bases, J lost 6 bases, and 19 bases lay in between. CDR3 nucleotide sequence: TGTGCCAGCAGTCCTACATCGGGGTCAAGCGCTGAAGCTTTCTTT. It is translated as CASSPTSGSSAEAFF.

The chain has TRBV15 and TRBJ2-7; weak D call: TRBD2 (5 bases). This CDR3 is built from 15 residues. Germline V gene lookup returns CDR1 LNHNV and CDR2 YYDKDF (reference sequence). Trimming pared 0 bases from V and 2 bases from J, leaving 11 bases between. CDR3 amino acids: CATSRDRWETYEQYF. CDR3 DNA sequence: TGTGCCACCAGCAGAGATCGTTGGGAGACCTACGAGCAGTACTTC.

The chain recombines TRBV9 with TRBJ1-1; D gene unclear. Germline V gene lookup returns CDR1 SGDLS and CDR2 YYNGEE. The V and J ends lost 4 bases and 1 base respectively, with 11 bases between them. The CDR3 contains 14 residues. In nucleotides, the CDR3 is TGTGCCAGCAGCTCCCGGTCTGCGAACACTGAAGCTTTCTTT. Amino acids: CASSSRSANTEAFF.

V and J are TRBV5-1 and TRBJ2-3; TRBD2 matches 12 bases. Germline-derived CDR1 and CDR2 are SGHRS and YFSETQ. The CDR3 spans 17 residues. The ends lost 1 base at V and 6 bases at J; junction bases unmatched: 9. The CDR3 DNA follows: TGCGCCAGCAGCTTGTCCGGACTAGCGGGAAATCCGGATACGCAGTATTTT. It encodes CASSLSGLAGNPDTQYF.

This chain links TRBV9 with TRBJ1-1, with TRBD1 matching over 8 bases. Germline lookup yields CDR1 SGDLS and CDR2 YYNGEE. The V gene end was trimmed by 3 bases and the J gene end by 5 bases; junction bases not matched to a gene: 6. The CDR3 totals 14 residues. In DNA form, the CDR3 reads TGTGCCAGCAGCGCTTACAGGGGGATGACTGAAGCTTTCTTT. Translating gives CASSAYRGMTEAFF. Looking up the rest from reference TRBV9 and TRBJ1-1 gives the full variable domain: DSGVTQTPKHLITATGQRVTLRCSPRSGDLSVYWYQQSLDQGLQFLIQYYNGEERAKGNILERFSAQQFPDLHSELNLSSLELGDSALYFCASSAYRGMTEAFFGQGTRLTVV.

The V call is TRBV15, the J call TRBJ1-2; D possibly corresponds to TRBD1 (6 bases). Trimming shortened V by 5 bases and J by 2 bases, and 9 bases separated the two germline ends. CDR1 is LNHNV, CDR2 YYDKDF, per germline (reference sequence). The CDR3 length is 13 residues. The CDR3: CATSFDRNYGYTF. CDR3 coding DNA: TGTGCCACCAGCTTTGACAGGAACTATGGCTACACCTTC.

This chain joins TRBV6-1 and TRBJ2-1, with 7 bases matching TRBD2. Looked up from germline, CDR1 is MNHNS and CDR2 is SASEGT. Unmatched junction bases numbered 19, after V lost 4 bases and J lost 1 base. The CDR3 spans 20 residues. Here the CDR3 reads CASSGPSVGAGDLSYNEQFF. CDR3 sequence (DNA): TGTGCCAGCAGTGGCCCCTCGGTTGGGGCGGGAGATCTGTCCTACAATGAGCAGTTCTTC.

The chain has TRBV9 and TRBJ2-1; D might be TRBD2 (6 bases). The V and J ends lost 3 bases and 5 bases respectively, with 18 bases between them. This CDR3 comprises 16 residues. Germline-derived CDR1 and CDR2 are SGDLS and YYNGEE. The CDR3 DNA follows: TGTGCCAGCAGCGCCGTAGCGGAGAAAGGGAACAATGAGCAGTTCTTC. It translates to CASSAVAEKGNNEQFF.

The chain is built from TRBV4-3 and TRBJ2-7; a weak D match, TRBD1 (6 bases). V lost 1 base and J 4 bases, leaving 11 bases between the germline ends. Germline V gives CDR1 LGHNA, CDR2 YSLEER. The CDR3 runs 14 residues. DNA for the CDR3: TGCGCCAGCAGCCAAGGGGGGCTGGCATACGAGCAGTACTTC. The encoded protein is CASSQGGLAYEQYF.